Shown below are 23 T cell receptor beta chains from a single sample sequenced in a study of T cells in Graves' hyperthyroidism and ophthalmopathy. From RNA transcripts, TCR beta CDR3 regions were amplified. When the TCR CDR3 underwent first-round RT-PCR, the HTBI primer set was used. TCRdb passed the multiplex PCR reads through MiXCR, listing each CDR3 protein once. The sample has 600,000 to 800,000 distinct CDR3 sequences; roughly 32% are singletons. Sequenced sample: blood. The receptors here all came from a woman in her thirties or forties with Graves' hyperthyroidism.

Of note for this clonotype: This could be a read error, since a much larger clone is one nucleotide away. CDR3 DNA: TGTGCCAGTACCCGCCGCCCGGAGGGTAATCCACCCCTCCACTTT. It translates to CASTRRPEGNPPLHF. The chain is built from TRBV7-2 and TRBJ1-6; no definite D call. CDR1 is SGHTA, CDR2 FQGNSA, per germline. The CDR3 loop spans 15 amino acids. The whole variable domain, remainder taken from reference TRBV7-2 and TRBJ1-6, is GAGVSQSPSNKVTEKGKDVELRCDPISGHTALYWYRQSLGQGLEFLIYFQGNSAPDKSGLPSDRFSAERTGGSVSTLTIQRTQQEDSAVYLCASTRRPEGNPPLHFGNGTRLTVT.

This rearrangement joins TRBV13 to TRBJ1-3; tentatively, D is TRBD1 (5 bases). Trimming took 5 bases from V and 0 from J, leaving 11 bases between them. CDR1 and CDR2 from the germline V gene are PRHDT and FYEKMQ (reference sequence). This CDR3 has 15 amino acids. The CDR3 region is CASSPETVSGNTIYF. The CDR3 bases are TGTGCCAGCAGCCCGGAGACAGTCTCTGGAAACACCATATATTTT.

The chain joins TRBV5-1 to TRBJ1-3; the match to TRBD1 covers 9 bases. Germline CDR1 is SGHRS and CDR2 is YFSETQ. J gave up 4 bases and V 2 bases, and 4 bases lay outside the gene matches. CDR3 length: 15 amino acids. The CDR3 DNA reads TGCGCCAGCAGCTTAGGGGGACAGGGAGGAAACACCATATATTTT. Translation: CASSLGGQGGNTIYF.

The rearrangement joins TRBV7-9 to TRBJ2-7, with D perhaps TRBD2 (5 bases). Germline V gives CDR1 SEHNR, CDR2 FQNEAQ (reference sequence). Trimming shortened V by 5 bases and J by 2 bases, and 13 bases separated the two germline ends. The CDR3 is 14 residues long. The CDR3 sequence: CASSHRHGAYEQYF. Written as DNA, the CDR3 is TGTGCCAGCAGCCACCGGCACGGGGCCTACGAGCAGTACTTC.

This clonotype showed up many times. This chain connects TRBV13 to TRBJ1-6; 9 nucleotides align to TRBD1. Germline lookup yields CDR1 PRHDT and CDR2 FYEKMQ (reference sequence). V shed 5 bases, J shed 10 bases, and the junction held 6 bases outside the gene matches. The CDR3 consists of 14 residues. The CDR3 sequence: CASSRGQGRSPLHF. DNA for the CDR3: TGTGCCAGCAGCCGGGGACAGGGTCGATCACCCCTCCACTTT.

This chain connects TRBV10-2 to TRBJ1-1; TRBD1 is a possible D gene (5 bases). The CDR3 is 12 residues long. V dropped 10 bases and J dropped 10 bases, with 19 bases sitting between them. CDR1 is WSHSY, CDR2 SAAADI, per germline. The CDR3 region has the DNA TGCGCCAATGCGGGGGGGACGCATCGAGCTTTCTTT. Protein sequence: CANAGGTHRAFF.

This clonotype has at least ten counts. The DNA of the CDR3 is TGTGCCAGCAGCTTAGACCAACAAGAGACCCAGTACTTC. Translating it yields CASSLDQQETQYF. The chain is built from TRBV5-4 and TRBJ2-5; D is unclear. Trimming removed 2 bases from V and 2 bases from J, with 7 bases in between. This CDR3 contains 13 residues. Germline V gene data show CDR1 as SGHNT and CDR2 as YYREEE (reference sequence).

This clonotype turned up a few times. The gene calls are TRBV20-1 and TRBJ2-7; TRBD2 matches 15 bases. Germline V gene data show CDR1 as DFQATT and CDR2 as SNEGSKA (reference sequence). This CDR3 is built from 18 residues. Trimming cost V 4 bases and J 2 bases; bases outside gene matches: 12. The CDR3 coding sequence is TGCAGTGCTACCCCCAGGACTAGCGGGAGGGTTGGGGCCTACGAGCAGTACTTC. Its translation is CSATPRTSGRVGAYEQYF.

As concerns this clonotype: This may arise from a read error, as a much more abundant clone is one base away. The chain uses TRBV20-1 and TRBJ1-6, with D possibly TRBD1 on 5 matching bases. Trimming stripped 6 bases from V and 8 bases from J, with 17 bases between. The germline gives CDR1 DFQATT, CDR2 SNEGSKA (reference sequence). This CDR3 comprises 14 residues. The CDR3 DNA reads as TGCAGTGCGACCGCCGGGACCTCCGATTCACCCCTCCACTTT. The encoded protein is CSATAGTSDSPLHF.

The chain is built from TRBV19 and TRBJ2-3, with D tentatively TRBD2 (5 bases). Germline CDR1 and CDR2: LNHDA and SQIVND (reference sequence). Trimming removed 6 bases from V and 6 bases from J, with 19 bases in between. The CDR3 runs to 15 residues. CDR3 sequence reads: CASSQTGLNWDTQYF. The CDR3, as DNA: TGTGCCAGTAGCCAGACTGGACTGAACTGGGATACGCAGTATTTT.

Comment on this clonotype: This sequence may be a read error, since a much larger clone differs from it by one base. The gene calls are TRBV20-1 and TRBJ2-7; no firm D call. This CDR3 has 13 amino acids. The ends were cut back, 2 bases at V and 11 bases at J, with 19 bases in the middle. Germline V gene lookup returns CDR1 DFQATT and CDR2 SNEGSKA (reference sequence). CDR3 protein: CSARPVTFGLEYF. The CDR3 DNA sequence: TGCAGTGCTAGACCCGTGACCTTCGGCTTAGAGTACTTC.

This chain links TRBV4-3 with TRBJ2-6; TRBD1 matches 9 bases. Trimming took 0 bases from V and 4 from J; bases not matched to a gene: 7. The CDR3 has 18 residues. Germline-derived CDR1 and CDR2 are LGHNA and YSLEER. The CDR3: CASSQDAGTGTGANVLTF. The CDR3 DNA reads as TGCGCCAGCAGCCAAGACGCCGGGACAGGGACCGGGGCCAACGTCCTGACTTTC.

This clonotype was recorded a few times. CDR3 coding DNA: TGCGCCAGCAGCCAAGATCCGGGCCCCGAGCAGTACTTC. It translates to CASSQDPGPEQYF. The rearrangement uses TRBV4-3 and TRBJ2-7, with unresolved D. The CDR3 loop spans 13 amino acids. The V end was cut by 0 bases, the J end by 6 bases, with 9 bases between. The germline gives CDR1 LGHNA, CDR2 YSLEER.

The table lists this clonotype with many counts. The CDR3 sequence: CASREGRREAFF. The CDR3 DNA reads as TGTGCCAGTAGGGAAGGCAGACGTGAAGCTTTCTTT. This chain connects TRBV19 to TRBJ1-1; no clear D gene. V shed 6 bases and J shed 7 bases, with 12 bases lying between them. In germline, CDR1 is LNHDA, CDR2 SQIVND (reference sequence). The CDR3 has 12 amino acids.

The chain links TRBV15 to TRBJ1-4, with TRBD1 as a possible D gene (5 bases). The germline gives CDR1 LNHNV, CDR2 YYDKDF (reference sequence). With 8 bases removed from V and 2 bases from J, the gap between germline ends came to 12 bases. This CDR3 has 14 residues. CDR3 DNA sequence: TGTGCCACCCAAGACTGGGGGACTAATGAAAAACTGTTTTTT. Encoded protein: CATQDWGTNEKLFF.

This clonotype was recorded a few times. The chain is built from TRBV4-3 and TRBJ2-7; 11 bases fit TRBD2. J lost 1 base, V lost 1 base, and 3 bases had no gene match. The CDR3 has 16 amino acids. Looked up from germline, CDR1 is LGHNA and CDR2 is YSLEER. The chain's CDR3 is CASSQGLAGISYEQYF. CDR3 in DNA: TGCGCCAGCAGCCAAGGACTAGCGGGGATTTCCTACGAGCAGTACTTC.

This clonotype was seen just once. The rearrangement uses TRBV19 and TRBJ1-3, with no clear D. Trimming took 5 bases from V and 0 from J, leaving 11 bases between them. CDR1 is LNHDA and CDR2 is SQIVND in the germline V gene (reference sequence). The CDR3 loop spans 15 amino acids. The CDR3 region is CASSSLRDSGNTIYF. The CDR3, as DNA: TGTGCCAGTAGTTCGCTACGGGACTCTGGAAACACCATATATTTT.

The chain recombines TRBV24-1 with TRBJ2-5; D might be TRBD1 or TRBD2, each matching 5 bases. Germline V gives CDR1 KGHDR, CDR2 SFDVKD. V was shortened by 3 bases and J by 4 bases, with 14 bases between the two germline ends. This CDR3 spans 15 amino acids. CDR3 sequence reads: CATSDPGQASETQYF. CDR3 DNA: TGTGCCACCAGTGATCCGGGGCAGGCGTCAGAGACCCAGTACTTC.

This clonotype was found many times. The rearrangement uses TRBV19 and TRBJ2-5; D is perhaps TRBD1 (5 bases). This CDR3 is 13 amino acids long. The ends were cut back, 6 bases at V and 5 bases at J, with 13 bases in the middle. The V gene's germline CDR1 is LNHDA and CDR2 SQIVND (reference sequence). This CDR3 is CASRPRAFETQYF. In DNA form, the CDR3 reads TGTGCCAGTAGGCCCAGGGCCTTCGAGACCCAGTACTTC.

This clonotype is a singleton in its sample. V and J are TRBV20-1 and TRBJ2-5; 9 nucleotides line up with TRBD1. After removal of 5 bases from V and 7 bases from J, the junction contained 2 bases not matched to a gene. Germline CDR1 DFQATT, CDR2 SNEGSKA (reference sequence). CDR3 size: 11 residues. The CDR3, as DNA: TGCAGTGCTGGGGGACAGGGGACCCAGTACTTC. Protein sequence: CSAGGQGTQYF.

Concerning this clonotype: A read error is likely, as this CDR3 ends without the conserved phenylalanine or tryptophan. J is TRBJ1-2 and V is TRBV14; perhaps TRBD1 as D (6 bases). This CDR3 is built from 12 residues. Germline lookup yields CDR1 SGHDN and CDR2 FVKESK. V was shortened by 6 bases and J by 7 bases, with 12 bases between the two germline ends. DNA for the CDR3: TGTGCCAGCAGTTTACAGGGAACTGGCTACACCTGC. Translated: CASSLQGTGYTC.

The rearrangement links TRBV7-2 to TRBJ1-1; D is ambiguous. Per the germline V gene, CDR1 is SGHTA and CDR2 is FQGNSA. V dropped 1 base and J dropped 3 bases, with 12 bases sitting between them. The CDR3 is 15 amino acids. CDR3 loop: CASSLERSGDTEAFF. The CDR3 DNA sequence: TGTGCCAGCAGCTTAGAGCGGAGTGGGGACACTGAAGCTTTCTTT.

The rearrangement uses TRBV12-3 or TRBV12-4 and TRBJ1-4; D is perhaps TRBD1 (5 bases). V lost 1 base to trimming and J lost 6 bases, with 12 bases between them. The CDR3 is 15 amino acids. The CDR3 protein is CASSLDGAVDEKLFF. As DNA, the CDR3 is TGTGCCAGCAGTTTAGATGGGGCAGTCGATGAAAAACTGTTTTTT.